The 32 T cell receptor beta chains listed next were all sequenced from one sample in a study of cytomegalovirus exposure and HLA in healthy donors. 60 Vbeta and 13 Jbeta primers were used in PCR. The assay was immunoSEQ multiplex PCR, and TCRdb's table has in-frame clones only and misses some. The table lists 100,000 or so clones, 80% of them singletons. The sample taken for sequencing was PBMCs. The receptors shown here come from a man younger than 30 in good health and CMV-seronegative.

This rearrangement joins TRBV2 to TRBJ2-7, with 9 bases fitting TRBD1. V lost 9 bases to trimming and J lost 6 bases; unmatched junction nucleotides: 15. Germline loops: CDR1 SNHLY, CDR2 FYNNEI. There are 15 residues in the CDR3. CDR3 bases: TGTGCCAGAGGTATCTCGGGGGGACAGGGTGGCGAGCAGTACTTC. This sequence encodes CARGISGGQGGEQYF.

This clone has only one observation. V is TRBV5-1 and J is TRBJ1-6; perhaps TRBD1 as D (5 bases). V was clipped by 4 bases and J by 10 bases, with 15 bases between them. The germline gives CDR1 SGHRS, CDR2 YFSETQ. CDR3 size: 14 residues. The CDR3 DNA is TGCGCCAGCAGCCCCCCGGGGGAAGGATCACCCCTCCACTTT. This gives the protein CASSPPGEGSPLHF.

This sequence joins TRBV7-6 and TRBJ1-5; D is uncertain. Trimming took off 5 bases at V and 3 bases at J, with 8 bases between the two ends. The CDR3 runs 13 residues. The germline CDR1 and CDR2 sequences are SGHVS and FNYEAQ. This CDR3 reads CASSEIYNQPQHF. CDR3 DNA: TGTGCCAGCAGCGAGATCTACAATCAGCCCCAGCATTTT. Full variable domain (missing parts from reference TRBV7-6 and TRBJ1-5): GAGVSQSPRYKVTKRGQDVALRCDPISGHVSLYWYRQALGQGPEFLTYFNYEAQQDKSGLPNDRFSAERPEGSISTLTIQRTEQRDSAMYRCASSEIYNQPQHFGDGTRLSIL.

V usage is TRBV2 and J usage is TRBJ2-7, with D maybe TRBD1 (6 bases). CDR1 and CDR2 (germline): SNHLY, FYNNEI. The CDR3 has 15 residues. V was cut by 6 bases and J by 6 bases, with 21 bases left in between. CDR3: CASSAGRGRVAEQYF. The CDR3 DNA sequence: TGTGCCAGCAGCGCTGGCAGGGGAAGGGTGGCCGAGCAGTACTTC.

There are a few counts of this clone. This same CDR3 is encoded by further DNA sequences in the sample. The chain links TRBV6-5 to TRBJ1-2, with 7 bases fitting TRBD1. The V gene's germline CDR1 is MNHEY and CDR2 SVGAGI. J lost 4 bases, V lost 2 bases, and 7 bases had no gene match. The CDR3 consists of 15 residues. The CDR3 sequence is CASSYGAGGSYGYTF. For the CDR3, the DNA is TGTGCCAGCAGTTACGGTGCAGGGGGGTCCTATGGCTACACCTTC.

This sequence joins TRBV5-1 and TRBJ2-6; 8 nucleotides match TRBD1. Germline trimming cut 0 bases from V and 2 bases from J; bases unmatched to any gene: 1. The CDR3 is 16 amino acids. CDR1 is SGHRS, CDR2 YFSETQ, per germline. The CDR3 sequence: CASSLEQGAGANVLTF. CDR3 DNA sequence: TGCGCCAGCAGCTTGGAACAGGGGGCTGGGGCCAACGTCCTGACTTTC.

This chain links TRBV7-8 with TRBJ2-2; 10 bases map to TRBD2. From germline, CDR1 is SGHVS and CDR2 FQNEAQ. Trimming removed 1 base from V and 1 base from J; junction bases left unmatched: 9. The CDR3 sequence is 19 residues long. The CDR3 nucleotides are TGTGCCAGCAGCTTAGAGGCTAGCGGGGGCTACAAGAACACCGGGGAGCTGTTTTTT. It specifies CASSLEASGGYKNTGELFF.

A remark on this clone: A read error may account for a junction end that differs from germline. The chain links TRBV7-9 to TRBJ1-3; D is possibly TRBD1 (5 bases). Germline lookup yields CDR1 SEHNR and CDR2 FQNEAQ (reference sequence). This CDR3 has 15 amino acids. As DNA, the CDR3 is TGTTCCAGCAGCTTAGACAGAAGCTCTGGAAACACCATATATTTT. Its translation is CSSSLDRSSGNTIYF.

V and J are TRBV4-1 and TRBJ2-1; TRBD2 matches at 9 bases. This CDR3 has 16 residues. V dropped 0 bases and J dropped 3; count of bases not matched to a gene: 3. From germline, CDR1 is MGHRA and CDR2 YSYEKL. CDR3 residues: CASSQEPAGGYNEQFF. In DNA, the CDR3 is TGCGCCAGCAGCCAAGAGCCAGCGGGGGGCTACAATGAGCAGTTCTTC.

The CDR3 DNA reads TGTGCCAGCAGCTCACTCGCGGGGCTGTTTTTT. It is translated as CASSSLAGLFF. This chain links TRBV11-2 with TRBJ2-2; tentatively, D is TRBD2 (5 bases). V dropped 4 bases and J dropped 13 bases, with 10 bases sitting between them. Germline V gives CDR1 SGHAT, CDR2 FQNNGV. The length of the CDR3 is 11 residues.

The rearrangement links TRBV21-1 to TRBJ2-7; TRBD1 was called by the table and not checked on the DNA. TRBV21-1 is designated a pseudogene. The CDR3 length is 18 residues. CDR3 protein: CTSSKAEAGERSTYEQYF. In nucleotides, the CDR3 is TGTACCAGCAGCAAAGCGGAGGCAGGGGAGAGAAGTACCTACGAGCAGTACTTC.

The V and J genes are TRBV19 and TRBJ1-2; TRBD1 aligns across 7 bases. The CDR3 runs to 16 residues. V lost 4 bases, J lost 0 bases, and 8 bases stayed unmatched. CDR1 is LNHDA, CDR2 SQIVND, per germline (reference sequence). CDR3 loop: CASSTGQFLANYGYTF. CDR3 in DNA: TGTGCCAGTAGTACGGGACAGTTCCTAGCTAACTATGGCTACACCTTC.

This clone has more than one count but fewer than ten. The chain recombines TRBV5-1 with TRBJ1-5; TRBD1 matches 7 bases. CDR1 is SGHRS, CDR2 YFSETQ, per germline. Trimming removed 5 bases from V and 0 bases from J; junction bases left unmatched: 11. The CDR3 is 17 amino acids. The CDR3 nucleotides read TGCGCCAGCAGTCCCGGGACAGACAGTTATAGCAATCAGCCCCAGCATTTT. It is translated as CASSPGTDSYSNQPQHF.

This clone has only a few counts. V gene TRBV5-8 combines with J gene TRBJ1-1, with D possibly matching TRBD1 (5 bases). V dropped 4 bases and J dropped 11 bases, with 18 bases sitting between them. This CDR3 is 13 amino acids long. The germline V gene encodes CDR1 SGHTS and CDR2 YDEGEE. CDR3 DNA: TGTGCCAGCAGCGCAGACAGTGTCGTGAGGGCTTTCTTT. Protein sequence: CASSADSVVRAFF.

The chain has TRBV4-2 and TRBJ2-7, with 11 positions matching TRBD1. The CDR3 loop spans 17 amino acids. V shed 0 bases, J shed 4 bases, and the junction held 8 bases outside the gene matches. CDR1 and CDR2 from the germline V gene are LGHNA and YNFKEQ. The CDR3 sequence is CASSQDYPDRGQYEQYF. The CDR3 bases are TGTGCCAGCAGCCAAGATTATCCGGACAGGGGGCAATACGAGCAGTACTTC.

CDR3 DNA sequence: TGCGCCAGCAGCTTATACAGGGGAGAGACCCAGTACTTC. Protein product: CASSLYRGETQYF. This rearrangement joins TRBV5-1 to TRBJ2-5; 7 bases agree with TRBD1. The CDR3 has 13 amino acids. The ends lost 2 bases at V and 4 bases at J; junction bases unmatched: 2. Germline CDR1 SGHRS, CDR2 YFSETQ. The full variable domain, in which reference TRBV5-1 and TRBJ2-5 provide the parts outside the CDR3, is KAGVTQTPRYLIKTRGQQVTLSCSPISGHRSVSWYQQTPGQGLQFLFEYFSETQRNKGNFPGRFSGRQFSNSRSEMNVSTLELGDSALYLCASSLYRGETQYFGPGTRLLVL.

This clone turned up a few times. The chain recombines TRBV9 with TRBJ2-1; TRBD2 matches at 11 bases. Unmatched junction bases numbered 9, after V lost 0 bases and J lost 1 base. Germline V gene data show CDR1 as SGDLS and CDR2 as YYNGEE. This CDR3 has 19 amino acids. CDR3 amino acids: CASSVGGLAEYTSYNEQFF. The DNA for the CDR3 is TGTGCCAGCAGCGTAGGGGGACTAGCGGAATACACTTCCTACAATGAGCAGTTCTTC.

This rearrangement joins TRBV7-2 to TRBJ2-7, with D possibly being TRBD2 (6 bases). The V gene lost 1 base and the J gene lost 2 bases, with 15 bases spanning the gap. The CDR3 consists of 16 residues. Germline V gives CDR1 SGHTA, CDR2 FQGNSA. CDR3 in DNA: TGTGCCAGCAGCTTAGGGCCGGGACTTCCCGCCTACGAGCAGTACTTC. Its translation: CASSLGPGLPAYEQYF.

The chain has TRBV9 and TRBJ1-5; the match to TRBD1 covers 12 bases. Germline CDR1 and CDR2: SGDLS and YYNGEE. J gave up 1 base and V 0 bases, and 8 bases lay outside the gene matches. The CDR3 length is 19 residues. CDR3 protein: CASSVEIGDRGQSNQPQHF. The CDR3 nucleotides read TGTGCCAGCAGCGTAGAAATCGGGGACAGGGGGCAGAGCAATCAGCCCCAGCATTTT.

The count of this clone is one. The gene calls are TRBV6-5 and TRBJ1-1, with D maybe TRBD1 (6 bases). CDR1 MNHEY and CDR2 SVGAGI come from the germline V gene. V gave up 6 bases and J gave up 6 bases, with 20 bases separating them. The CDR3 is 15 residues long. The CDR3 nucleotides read TGTGCCAGCAGCGATTTATACAGGGTCAGCGCTGAAGCTTTCTTT. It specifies CASSDLYRVSAEAFF.

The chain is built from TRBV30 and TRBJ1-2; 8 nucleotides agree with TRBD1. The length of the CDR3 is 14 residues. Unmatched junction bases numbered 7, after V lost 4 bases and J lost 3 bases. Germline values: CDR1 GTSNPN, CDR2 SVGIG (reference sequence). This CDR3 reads CAWTGGLTYYGYTF. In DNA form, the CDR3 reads TGTGCCTGGACAGGGGGCCTAACGTACTATGGCTACACCTTC. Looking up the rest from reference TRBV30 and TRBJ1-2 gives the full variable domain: SQTIHQWPATLVQPVGSPLSLECTVEGTSNPNLYWYRQAAGRGLQLLFYSVGIGQISSEVPQNLSASRPQDRQFILSSKKLLLSDSGFYLCAWTGGLTYYGYTFGSGTRLTVV.

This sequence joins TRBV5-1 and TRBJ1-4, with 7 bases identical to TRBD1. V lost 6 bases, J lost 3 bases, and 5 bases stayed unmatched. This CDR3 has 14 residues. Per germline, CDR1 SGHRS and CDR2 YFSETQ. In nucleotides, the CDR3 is TGCGCCAGCACAACAGGGGACGCTAATGAAAAACTGTTTTTT. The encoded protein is CASTTGDANEKLFF.

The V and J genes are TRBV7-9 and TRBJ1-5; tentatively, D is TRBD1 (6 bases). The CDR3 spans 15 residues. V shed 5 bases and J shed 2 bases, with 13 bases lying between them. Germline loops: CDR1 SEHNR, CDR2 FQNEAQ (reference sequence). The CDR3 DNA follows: TGTGCCAGCAGCCCACAGGGAAGGGGCAATCAGCCCCAGCATTTT. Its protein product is CASSPQGRGNQPQHF.

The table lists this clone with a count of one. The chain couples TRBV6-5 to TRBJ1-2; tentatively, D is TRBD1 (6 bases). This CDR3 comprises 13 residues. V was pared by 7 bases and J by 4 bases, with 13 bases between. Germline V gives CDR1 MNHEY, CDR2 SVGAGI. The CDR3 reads CASTRQEGYGYTF. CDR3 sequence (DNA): TGTGCCAGCACCCGACAGGAAGGCTATGGCTACACCTTC.

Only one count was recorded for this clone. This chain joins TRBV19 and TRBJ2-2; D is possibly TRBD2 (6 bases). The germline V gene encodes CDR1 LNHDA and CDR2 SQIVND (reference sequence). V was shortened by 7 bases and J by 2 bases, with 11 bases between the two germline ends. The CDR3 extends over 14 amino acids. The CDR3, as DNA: TGTGCCAGTAAGAGTAGCGGTAACACCGGGGAGCTGTTTTTT. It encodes CASKSSGNTGELFF.

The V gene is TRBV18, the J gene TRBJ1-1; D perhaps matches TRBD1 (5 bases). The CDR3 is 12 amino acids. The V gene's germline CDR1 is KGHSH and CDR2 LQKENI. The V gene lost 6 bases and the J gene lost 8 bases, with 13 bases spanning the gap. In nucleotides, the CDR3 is TGTGCCAGCTCCCGGGGGGTTTTAGAAGCTTTCTTT. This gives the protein CASSRGVLEAFF.

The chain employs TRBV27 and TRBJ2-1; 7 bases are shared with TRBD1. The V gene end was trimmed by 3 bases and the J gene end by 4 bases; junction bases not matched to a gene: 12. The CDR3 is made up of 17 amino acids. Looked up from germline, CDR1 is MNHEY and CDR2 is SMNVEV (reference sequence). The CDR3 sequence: CASSFLGNRGSYNEQFF. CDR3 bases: TGTGCCAGCAGTTTTCTCGGGAACAGGGGTTCGTACAATGAGCAGTTCTTC.

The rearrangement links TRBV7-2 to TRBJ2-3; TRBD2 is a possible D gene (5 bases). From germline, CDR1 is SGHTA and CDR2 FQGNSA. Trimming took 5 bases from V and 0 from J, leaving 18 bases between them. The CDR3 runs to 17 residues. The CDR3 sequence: CASSGSRDFTSTDTQYF. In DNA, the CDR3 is TGTGCCAGCAGCGGAAGCCGGGATTTCACTAGCACAGATACGCAGTATTTT.

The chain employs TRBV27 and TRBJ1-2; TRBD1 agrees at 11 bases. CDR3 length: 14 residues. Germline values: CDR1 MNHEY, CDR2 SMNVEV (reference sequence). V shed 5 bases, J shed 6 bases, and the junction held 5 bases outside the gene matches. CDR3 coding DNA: TGTGCCAGCAGTCAAAGGGACAGGGGGAATGGCTACACCTTC. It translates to CASSQRDRGNGYTF.

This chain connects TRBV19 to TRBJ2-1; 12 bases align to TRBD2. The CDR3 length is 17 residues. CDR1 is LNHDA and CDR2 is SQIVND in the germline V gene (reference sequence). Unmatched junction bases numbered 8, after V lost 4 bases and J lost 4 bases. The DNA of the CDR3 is TGTGCCAGTAGTAGACTAGCGGGGGCCGGCAAGTACAATGAGCAGTTCTTC. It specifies CASSRLAGAGKYNEQFF.

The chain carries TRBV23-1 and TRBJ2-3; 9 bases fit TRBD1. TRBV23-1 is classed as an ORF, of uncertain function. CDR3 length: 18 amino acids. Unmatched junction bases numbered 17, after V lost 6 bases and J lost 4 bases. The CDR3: CASRLDCDTGGESDTQYF. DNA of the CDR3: TGCGCCAGCAGACTAGATTGCGACACAGGGGGCGAGTCAGATACGCAGTATTTT.

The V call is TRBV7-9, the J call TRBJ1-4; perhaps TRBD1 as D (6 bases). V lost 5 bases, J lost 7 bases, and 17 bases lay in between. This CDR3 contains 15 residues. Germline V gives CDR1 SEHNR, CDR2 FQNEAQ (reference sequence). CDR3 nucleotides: TGTGCCAGCAGCCCCACCCAGGGGCCTGTTGAAAAACTGTTTTTT. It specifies CASSPTQGPVEKLFF. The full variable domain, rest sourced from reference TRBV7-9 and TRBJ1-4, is DTGVSQNPRHKITKRGQNVTFRCDPISEHNRLYWYRQTLGQGPEFLTYFQNEAQLEKSRLLSDRFSAERPKGSFSTLEIQRTEQGDSAMYLCASSPTQGPVEKLFFGSGTQLSVL.